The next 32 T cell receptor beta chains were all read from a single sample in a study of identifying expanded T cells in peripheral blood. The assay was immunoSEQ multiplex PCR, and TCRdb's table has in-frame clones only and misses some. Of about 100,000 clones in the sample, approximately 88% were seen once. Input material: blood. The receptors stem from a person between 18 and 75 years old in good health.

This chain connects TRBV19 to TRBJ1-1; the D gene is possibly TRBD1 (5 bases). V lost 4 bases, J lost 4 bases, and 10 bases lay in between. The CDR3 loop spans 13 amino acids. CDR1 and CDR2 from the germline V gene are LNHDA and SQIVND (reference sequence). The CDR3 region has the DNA TGTGCCAGTAGTAACACTAGGGGCACTGAAGCTTTCTTT. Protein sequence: CASSNTRGTEAFF.

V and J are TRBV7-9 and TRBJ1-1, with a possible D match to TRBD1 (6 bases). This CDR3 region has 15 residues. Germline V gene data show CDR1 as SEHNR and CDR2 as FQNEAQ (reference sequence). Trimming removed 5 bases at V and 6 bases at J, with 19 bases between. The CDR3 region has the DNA TGTGCCAGCAGCCCTCAGGGGCTATGGGGCGCTGAAGCTTTCTTT. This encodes CASSPQGLWGAEAFF.

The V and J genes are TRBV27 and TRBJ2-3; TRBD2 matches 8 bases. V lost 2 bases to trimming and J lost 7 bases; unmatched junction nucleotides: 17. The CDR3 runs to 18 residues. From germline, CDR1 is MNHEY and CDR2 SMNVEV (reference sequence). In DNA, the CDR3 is TGTGCCAGCAGTTTACTCACCGGGGGGAGCGGGAGCGCGAATACGCAGTATTTT. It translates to CASSLLTGGSGSANTQYF.

The CDR3 nucleotides read TGTGCCAGTAGCCCAACTAGCGGGAGCTCCTACGAGCAGTACTTC. Residues: CASSPTSGSSYEQYF. The J gene is TRBJ2-7, the V gene TRBV19, with 11 bases identical to TRBD2. CDR3 length equals 15 residues. V lost 6 bases to trimming and J lost 0 bases; unmatched junction nucleotides: 4. Germline V gene data show CDR1 as LNHDA and CDR2 as SQIVND (reference sequence).

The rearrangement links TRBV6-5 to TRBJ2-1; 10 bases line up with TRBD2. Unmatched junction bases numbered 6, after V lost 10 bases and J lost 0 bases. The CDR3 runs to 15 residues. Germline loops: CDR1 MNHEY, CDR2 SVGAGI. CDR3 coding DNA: TGTGCCACATTAGCGGGGGGCAGCTCCTACAATGAGCAGTTCTTC. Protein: CATLAGGSSYNEQFF.

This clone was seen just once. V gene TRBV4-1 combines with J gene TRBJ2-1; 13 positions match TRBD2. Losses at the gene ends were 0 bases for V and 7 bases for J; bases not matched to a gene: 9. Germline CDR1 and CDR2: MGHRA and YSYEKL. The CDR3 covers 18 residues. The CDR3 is CASSQDETSGRAGNEQFF. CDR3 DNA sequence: TGCGCCAGCAGCCAAGATGAAACTAGCGGGAGGGCCGGGAATGAGCAGTTCTTC.

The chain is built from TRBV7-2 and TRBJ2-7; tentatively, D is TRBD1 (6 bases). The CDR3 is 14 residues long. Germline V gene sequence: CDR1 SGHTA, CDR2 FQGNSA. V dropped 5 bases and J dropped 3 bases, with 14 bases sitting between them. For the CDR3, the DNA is TGTGCCAGCAGCCCCCGCCCACAGGGCTACGAGCAGTACTTC. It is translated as CASSPRPQGYEQYF.

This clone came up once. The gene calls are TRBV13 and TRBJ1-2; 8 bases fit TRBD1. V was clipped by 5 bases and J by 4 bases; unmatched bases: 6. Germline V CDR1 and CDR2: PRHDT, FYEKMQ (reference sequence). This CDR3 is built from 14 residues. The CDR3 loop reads CASSSGQGSYGYTF. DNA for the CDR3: TGTGCCAGCAGCAGCGGACAGGGCAGCTATGGCTACACCTTC.

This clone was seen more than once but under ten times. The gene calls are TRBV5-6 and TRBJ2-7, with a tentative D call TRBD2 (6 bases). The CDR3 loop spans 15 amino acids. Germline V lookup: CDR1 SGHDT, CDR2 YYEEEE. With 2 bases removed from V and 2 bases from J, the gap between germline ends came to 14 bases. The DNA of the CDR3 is TGTGCCAGCAGCTTCTACGGGGGTTCTGCCTACGAGCAGTACTTC. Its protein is CASSFYGGSAYEQYF.

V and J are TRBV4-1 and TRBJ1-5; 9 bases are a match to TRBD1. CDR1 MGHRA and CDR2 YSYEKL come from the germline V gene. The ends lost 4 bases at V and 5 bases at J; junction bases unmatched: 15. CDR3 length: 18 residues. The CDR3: CASSLGGVTGTGHQPQHF. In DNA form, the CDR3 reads TGCGCCAGCAGCCTAGGGGGGGTAACCGGGACAGGGCATCAGCCCCAGCATTTT.

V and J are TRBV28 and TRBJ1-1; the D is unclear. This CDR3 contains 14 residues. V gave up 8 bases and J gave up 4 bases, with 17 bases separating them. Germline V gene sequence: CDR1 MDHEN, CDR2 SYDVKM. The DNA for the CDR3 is TGTGCCAGCGGTACTAACCGGGGTGGCACTGAAGCTTTCTTT. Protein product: CASGTNRGGTEAFF.

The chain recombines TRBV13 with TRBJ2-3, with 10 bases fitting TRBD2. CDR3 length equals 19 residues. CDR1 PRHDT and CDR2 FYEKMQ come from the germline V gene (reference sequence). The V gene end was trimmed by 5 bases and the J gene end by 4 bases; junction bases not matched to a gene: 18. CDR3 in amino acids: CASSPPSGSTGGVADTQYF. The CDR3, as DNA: TGTGCCAGCAGCCCACCTAGCGGGAGTACGGGGGGAGTAGCAGATACGCAGTATTTT.

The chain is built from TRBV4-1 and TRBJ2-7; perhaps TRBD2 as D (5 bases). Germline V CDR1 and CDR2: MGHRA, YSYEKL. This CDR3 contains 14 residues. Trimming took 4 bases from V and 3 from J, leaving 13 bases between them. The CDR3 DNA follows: TGCGCCAGCAGCCCGGTGACTATCGGCTACGAGCAGTACTTC. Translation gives CASSPVTIGYEQYF.

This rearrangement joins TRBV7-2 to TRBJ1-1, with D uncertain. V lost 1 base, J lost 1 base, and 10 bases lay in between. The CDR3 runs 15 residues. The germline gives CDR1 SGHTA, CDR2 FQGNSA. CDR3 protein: CASSLGEGWNTEAFF. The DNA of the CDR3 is TGTGCCAGCAGCTTAGGTGAGGGTTGGAACACTGAAGCTTTCTTT.

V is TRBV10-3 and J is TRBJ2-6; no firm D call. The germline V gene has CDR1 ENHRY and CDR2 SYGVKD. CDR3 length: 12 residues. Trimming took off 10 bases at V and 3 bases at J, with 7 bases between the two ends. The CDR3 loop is CATRDGANVLTF. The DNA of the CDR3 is TGTGCCACCCGAGATGGGGCCAACGTCCTGACTTTC.

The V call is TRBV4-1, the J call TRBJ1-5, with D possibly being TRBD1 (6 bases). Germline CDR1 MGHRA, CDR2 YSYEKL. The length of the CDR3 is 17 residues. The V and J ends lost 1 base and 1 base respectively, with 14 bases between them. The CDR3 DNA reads TGCGCCAGCAGCCAAGGGTGGTTGGGGGCGAGCAATCAGCCCCAGCATTTT. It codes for CASSQGWLGASNQPQHF.

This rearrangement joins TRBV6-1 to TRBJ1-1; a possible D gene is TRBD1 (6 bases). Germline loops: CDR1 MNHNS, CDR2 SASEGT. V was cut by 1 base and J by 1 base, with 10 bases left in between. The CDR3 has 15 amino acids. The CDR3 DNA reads TGTGCCAGCAGTGAAGTAGACAGGCGGAACACTGAAGCTTTCTTT. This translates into CASSEVDRRNTEAFF.

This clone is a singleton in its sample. The DNA of the CDR3 is TGCGCCAGCAGCGGCAGGTGGGACACAGTCTACGAGCAGTACTTC. Its protein is CASSGRWDTVYEQYF. V is TRBV5-1 and J is TRBJ2-7, with a weak D call TRBD1 (6 bases). Germline V lookup: CDR1 SGHRS, CDR2 YFSETQ. Trimming left V 4 bases short and J 3 bases short, with 17 bases between. This CDR3 spans 15 amino acids. Complete variable domain (other parts from reference TRBV5-1 and TRBJ2-7): KAGVTQTPRYLIKTRGQQVTLSCSPISGHRSVSWYQQTPGQGLQFLFEYFSETQRNKGNFPGRFSGRQFSNSRSEMNVSTLELGDSALYLCASSGRWDTVYEQYFGPGTRLTVT.

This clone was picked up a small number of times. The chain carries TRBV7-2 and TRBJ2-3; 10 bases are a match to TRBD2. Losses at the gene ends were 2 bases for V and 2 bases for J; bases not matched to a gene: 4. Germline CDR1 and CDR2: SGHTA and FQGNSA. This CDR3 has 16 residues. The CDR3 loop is CASSLWTSGPTDTQYF. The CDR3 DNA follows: TGTGCCAGCAGCTTATGGACTAGCGGACCCACAGATACGCAGTATTTT.

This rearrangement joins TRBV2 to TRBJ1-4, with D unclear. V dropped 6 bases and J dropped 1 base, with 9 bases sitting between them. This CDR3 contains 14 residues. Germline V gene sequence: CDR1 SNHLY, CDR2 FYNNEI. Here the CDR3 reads CASSLSLTNEKLFF. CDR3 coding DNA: TGTGCCAGCAGCCTAAGCTTAACTAATGAAAAACTGTTTTTT.

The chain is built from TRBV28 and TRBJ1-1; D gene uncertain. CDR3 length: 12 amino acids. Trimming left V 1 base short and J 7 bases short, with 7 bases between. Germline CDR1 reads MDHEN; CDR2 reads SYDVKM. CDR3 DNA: TGTGCCAGCAGTTTATCCCAGCTTGAAGCTTTCTTT. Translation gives CASSLSQLEAFF.

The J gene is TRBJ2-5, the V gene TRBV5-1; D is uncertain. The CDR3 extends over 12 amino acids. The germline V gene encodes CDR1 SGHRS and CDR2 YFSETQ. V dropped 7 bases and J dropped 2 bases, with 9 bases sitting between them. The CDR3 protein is CASGVPQETQYF. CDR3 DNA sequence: TGCGCCAGCGGCGTGCCACAAGAGACCCAGTACTTC.

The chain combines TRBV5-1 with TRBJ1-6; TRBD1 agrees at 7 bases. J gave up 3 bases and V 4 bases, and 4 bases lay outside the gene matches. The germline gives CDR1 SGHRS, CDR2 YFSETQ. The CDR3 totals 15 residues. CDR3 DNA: TGCGCCAGCAGCGACGGGACAGTCTATAATTCACCCCTCCACTTT. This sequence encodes CASSDGTVYNSPLHF.

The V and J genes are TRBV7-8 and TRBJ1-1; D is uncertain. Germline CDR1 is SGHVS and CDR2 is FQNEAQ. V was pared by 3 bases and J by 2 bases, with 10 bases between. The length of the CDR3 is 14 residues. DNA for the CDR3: TGTGCCAGCAGCTTTTGGACCCTAAACACTGAAGCTTTCTTT. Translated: CASSFWTLNTEAFF.

The CDR3 DNA sequence: TGCGCCAGCGGCGAGCAGTACTTC. Protein: CASGEQYF. The chain uses TRBV10-2 and TRBJ2-7; D is ambiguous. V was trimmed by 8 bases and J by 6 bases, leaving 2 bases between them. CDR1 and CDR2 from the germline V gene are WSHSY and SAAADI. This CDR3 region has 8 residues.

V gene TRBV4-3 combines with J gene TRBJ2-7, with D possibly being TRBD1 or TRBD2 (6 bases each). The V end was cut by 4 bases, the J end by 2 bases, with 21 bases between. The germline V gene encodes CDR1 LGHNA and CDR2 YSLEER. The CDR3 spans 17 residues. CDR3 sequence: CASSPTGAVPITYEQYF. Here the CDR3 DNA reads TGCGCCAGCAGCCCTACGGGGGCAGTCCCCATCACCTACGAGCAGTACTTC.

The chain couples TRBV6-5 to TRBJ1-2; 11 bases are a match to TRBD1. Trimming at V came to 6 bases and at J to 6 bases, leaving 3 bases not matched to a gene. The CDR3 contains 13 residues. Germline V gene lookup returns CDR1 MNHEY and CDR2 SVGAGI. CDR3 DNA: TGTGCCAGCAGAGGACAGGGGGCAGATGGCTACACCTTC. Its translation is CASRGQGADGYTF.

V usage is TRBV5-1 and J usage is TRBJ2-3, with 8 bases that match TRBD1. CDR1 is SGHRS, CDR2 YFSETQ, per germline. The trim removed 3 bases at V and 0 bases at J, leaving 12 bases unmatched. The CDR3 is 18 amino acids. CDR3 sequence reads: CASSYLPGTGTSTDTQYF. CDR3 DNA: TGCGCCAGCAGCTACCTACCTGGGACAGGCACTAGCACAGATACGCAGTATTTT. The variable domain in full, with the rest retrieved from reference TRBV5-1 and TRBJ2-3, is KAGVTQTPRYLIKTRGQQVTLSCSPISGHRSVSWYQQTPGQGLQFLFEYFSETQRNKGNFPGRFSGRQFSNSRSEMNVSTLELGDSALYLCASSYLPGTGTSTDTQYFGPGTRLTVL.

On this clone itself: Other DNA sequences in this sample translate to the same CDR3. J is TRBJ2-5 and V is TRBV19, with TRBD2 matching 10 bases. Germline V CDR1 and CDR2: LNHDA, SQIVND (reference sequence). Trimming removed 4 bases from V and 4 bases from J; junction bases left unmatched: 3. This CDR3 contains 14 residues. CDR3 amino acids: CASSTAGGRETQYF. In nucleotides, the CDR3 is TGTGCCAGTAGTACAGCGGGGGGGCGAGAGACCCAGTACTTC.

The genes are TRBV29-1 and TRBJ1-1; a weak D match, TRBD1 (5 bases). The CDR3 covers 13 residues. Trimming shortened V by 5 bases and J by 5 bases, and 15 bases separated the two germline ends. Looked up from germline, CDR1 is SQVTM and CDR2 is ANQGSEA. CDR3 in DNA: TGCAGCGTTCAGGGCGCGAGGGTAACTGAAGCTTTCTTT. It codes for CSVQGARVTEAFF.

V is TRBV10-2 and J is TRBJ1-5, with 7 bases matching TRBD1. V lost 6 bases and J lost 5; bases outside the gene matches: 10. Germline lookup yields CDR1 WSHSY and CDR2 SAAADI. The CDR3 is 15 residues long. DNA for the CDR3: TGCGCCAGCAGCGTGACTCAGGGGACAGATCAGCCCCAGCATTTT. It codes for CASSVTQGTDQPQHF.

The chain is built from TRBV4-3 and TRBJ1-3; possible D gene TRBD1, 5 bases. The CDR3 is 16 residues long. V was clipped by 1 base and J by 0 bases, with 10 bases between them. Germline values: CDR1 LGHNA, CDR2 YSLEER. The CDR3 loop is CASSQAQVNSGNTIYF. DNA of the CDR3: TGCGCCAGCAGCCAAGCACAGGTTAACTCTGGAAACACCATATATTTT.